These T cell receptor beta chains were read from a single sample in a study of shared clonotypes between healthy human individuals. Using immunoSEQ multiplex PCR, the repertoire was profiled, and TCRdb retains in-frame clones only, with some absent. The sample has fewer than 350,000 clones; around 87% are singletons. The material sequenced was memory CD8+ T cells sorted from blood. The source of these receptors is a man in his late teens or twenties in good health. The CDR3 runs from the conserved cysteine through the conserved F or W. A D gene is named only where the DNA matches it firmly. Where a row states a size, it is once, few, many or the class of an expanded clone; other rows omit it.

D gene	V gene	clone size	J gene	CDR3 DNA	CDR3 protein
.	TRBV27	.	TRBJ1-2	TGTGCCAGCAGTTTTACGGCAGGTGCCTATGGCTACACCTTC	CASSFTAGAYGYTF
TRBD2	TRBV10-2	.	TRBJ2-7	TGCGCCAGCAGGGAGCGGGGCTCCTACGAGCAGTACTTC	CASRERGSYEQYF
.	TRBV7-7	.	TRBJ2-7	TGTGCTAGCAGCCCAACCGGGGGCCACGAGCAGTACTTC	CASSPTGGHEQYF
.	TRBV25-1	once	TRBJ2-3	TGTGCCAGCAGTGTTGCGGATACGCAGTATTTT	CASSVADTQYF
.	TRBV28	.	TRBJ2-7	TGTGCCAGCAGTCACTTGACAGGCCCGGGTGTGTTCTACGAGCAGTACTTC	CASSHLTGPGVFYEQYF
TRBD2	TRBV9	.	TRBJ2-5	TGTGCCAGCAGCGCTAGCGGGGGGGCCTCCGAGACCCAGTACTTC	CASSASGGASETQYF
TRBD2	TRBV5-1	.	TRBJ2-1	TGCGCCAGCAGGTCATTCGGACTAGCGGTTTACAATGAGCAGTTCTTC	CASRSFGLAVYNEQFF
.	TRBV27	once	TRBJ1-5	TGTGCCAGCAGTTATGGCGGGAATCAGCCCCAGCATTTT	CASSYGGNQPQHF
.	TRBV19	.	TRBJ2-7	TGTGCCAGTAGTATTTTTACTAACTACGAGCAGTACTTC	CASSIFTNYEQYF
.	TRBV5-1	.	TRBJ2-7	TGCGCCAGCAGCTTGCCCCCTGAGGGAGGTGGTGAAGAGCAGTACTTC	CASSLPPEGGGEEQYF
.	TRBV11-2	.	TRBJ1-6	TGTGCCAGCAGCTTAGTCCCACAGTCCTCGGTCCGAAATTCACCCCTCCACTTT	CASSLVPQSSVRNSPLHF
.	TRBV7-9	.	TRBJ1-2	TGTGCCAGCAGCTTACTACAGGGTTATGGCTACACCTTC	CASSLLQGYGYTF
.	TRBV27	once	TRBJ2-7	TGTGCCAGCAGTTTATCTGGGGGAAGACTGTACTTC	CASSLSGGRLYF
TRBD1	TRBV5-1	.	TRBJ1-2	TGCGCCAGCAGCCGCCGGGACAGGGGGTATGGCTACACCTTC	CASSRRDRGYGYTF
.	TRBV27	.	TRBJ1-6	TGTGCCAGCAGTTTCCTCCCACGGGGTTCGGATTCACCCCTCCACTTT	CASSFLPRGSDSPLHF
TRBD2	TRBV7-9	.	TRBJ2-7	TGTGCCAGCAGCTCAACTTTGGGGCGGGAGAGGGAGCAGTACTTC	CASSSTLGREREQYF
.	TRBV28	.	TRBJ1-2	TGTGCCAGCAGTTTCCAGGAGGTGGGGGGGCTTGGCTACACCTTC	CASSFQEVGGLGYTF
.	TRBV19	.	TRBJ1-2	TGTGCCAGTGCCTTTTTGGGGGGCTCAGAGGATGGCTACACCTTC	CASAFLGGSEDGYTF
.	TRBV11-2	once	TRBJ2-7	TGTGCCAGCAGTTCGGGCTCCTACGAGCAGTACTTC	CASSSGSYEQYF
TRBD1	TRBV5-4	.	TRBJ2-7	TGTGCCAGCAGCACTACCGGGACAGGGTTCTACGAGCAGTACTTC	CASSTTGTGFYEQYF
TRBD1	TRBV10-2	.	TRBJ1-2	TGCGCCAGCAGTACCGACAGGGAAGGTGGCTACACCTTC	CASSTDREGGYTF
.	TRBV5-6	.	TRBJ2-1	TGTGCCAGCAGCATTGTTCCGGGGTGGGGTAGCAATGAGCAGTTCTTC	CASSIVPGWGSNEQFF
.	TRBV18	few	TRBJ2-2	TGTGCCAGCCCCCAAAAGGACACCGGGGAGCTGTTTTTT	CASPQKDTGELFF
.	TRBV19	.	TRBJ2-5	TGTGCCAGTAGTGGGGCGGCAGAGACCCAGTACTTC	CASSGAAETQYF
.	TRBV4-2	.	TRBJ2-1	TGTGCCAGCAGCCAAGAGGACGTGACTCGTAGCTCCTACAATGAGCAGTTCTTC	CASSQEDVTRSSYNEQFF
.	TRBV27	.	TRBJ2-2	TGTGCCAGCAGATTAGGGGGTTTGGGGGAGCTGTTTTTT	CASRLGGLGELFF
.	TRBV25-1	.	TRBJ2-7	TGTGCCAGCAGTGAATGGGGGCAAGGGGGCTACGAGCAGTACTTC	CASSEWGQGGYEQYF
TRBD1	TRBV19	.	TRBJ1-1	TGTGCCAGTAGTCCCGACAGGGAGGGGGTTATGAACACTGAAGCTTTCTTT	CASSPDREGVMNTEAFF
.	TRBV19	.	TRBJ2-7	TGTGCCAGTAGTATAGCCAGCCCCAACTACGAGCAGTACTTC	CASSIASPNYEQYF
.	TRBV30	once	TRBJ2-3	TGTGCCTGGAGTTTTGGACATGATAGGGATACGCAGTATTTT	CAWSFGHDRDTQYF
TRBD2	TRBV13	.	TRBJ2-1	TGTGCCAGCAGCTTAGCACCCTACTGGACTAGCGGGTTAAAATCCTACAATGAGCAGTTCTTC	CASSLAPYWTSGLKSYNEQFF
.	TRBV6-1	once	TRBJ2-5	TGTGCCAGCAGTGACCTAGACAGACTGGAGACCCAGTACTTC	CASSDLDRLETQYF
TRBD1	TRBV7-2	.	TRBJ2-7	TGTGCCACCCACCCCCTAGGACAGGATCCCTACGAGCAGTACTTC	CATHPLGQDPYEQYF
.	TRBV4-1	many	TRBJ2-7	TGCGCCAGCAGCCAAGTCGTAGGGACCTACGAGCAGTACTTC	CASSQVVGTYEQYF
.	TRBV14	.	TRBJ1-2	TGTGCCAGCAGCCAAACAGGGTCGAGGTCTTCTTATGGCTACACCTTC	CASSQTGSRSSYGYTF
.	TRBV5-6	few	TRBJ2-2	TGTGCCAGCAGCTTTCGACTTACGAACACCGGGGAGCTGTTTTTT	CASSFRLTNTGELFF
.	TRBV2	.	TRBJ1-6	TGTGCCAGCAGTGAAGGAGGTCCCCCCCTCCACTTT	CASSEGGPPLHF
TRBD2	TRBV29-1	.	TRBJ2-7	TGCAGCGTGCACGGGACTAGCGGTGACAAAAGCTCCTACGAGCAGTACTTC	CSVHGTSGDKSSYEQYF
.	TRBV10-1	.	TRBJ1-2	TGCGCCAGCAGCGAGATACCGGGACTGAGCTACACCTTC	CASSEIPGLSYTF
.	TRBV5-5	.	TRBJ2-1	TGTGCCAGCAGCTTGGGGGACAATGAGCAGTTCTTC	CASSLGDNEQFF
.	TRBV4-2	.	TRBJ1-1	TGTGCCAGCAGCCAAGGGGTGGAGGACTTGAACACTGAAGCTTTCTTT	CASSQGVEDLNTEAFF
.	TRBV7-9	.	TRBJ2-7	TGTGCCAGCAGCTCTAACCGCGGGGCAGCGACTTCCTACGAGCAGTACTTC	CASSSNRGAATSYEQYF
.	TRBV19	.	TRBJ2-7	TGTGCCAGTTCACTATACGGGAGCGACGAGCAGTACTTC	CASSLYGSDEQYF
TRBD1	TRBV27	.	TRBJ1-2	TGTGCCAGCAGCCTCATATCGGTAGACAGGGCTTACTATGGCTACACCTTC	CASSLISVDRAYYGYTF
.	TRBV27	.	TRBJ1-3	TGTGCCAGCAGTCTGGGGGGTTCTGGAAACACCATATATTTT	CASSLGGSGNTIYF
TRBD1	TRBV7-9	once	TRBJ2-3	TGTGCCAGCAGCTTAGCAGGGGGCCCCACAGATACGCAGTATTTT	CASSLAGGPTDTQYF
.	TRBV7-9	.	TRBJ2-7	TGTGCCAGCAGTTTTAAGACGGATATCCTTTACGAGCAGTACTTC	CASSFKTDILYEQYF
TRBD1	TRBV5-4	.	TRBJ2-1	TGTGCCAGCAGCGTGGACGAGGGGGCAGAGCAGTTCTTC	CASSVDEGAEQFF
.	TRBV4-3	.	TRBJ2-7	TGCGCCAGCAGCCAACCCAGGCCCCAGGATTTCTACGAGCAGTACTTC	CASSQPRPQDFYEQYF
.	TRBV4-1	.	TRBJ2-3	TGCGCCAGCAGCCAAGGTCCTTTCACAGATACGCAGTATTTT	CASSQGPFTDTQYF
.	TRBV27	.	TRBJ2-6	TGTGCCAGCCGAACCCCACGGGCAGAGGGAACTGGGGCCAACGTCCTGACTTTC	CASRTPRAEGTGANVLTF
.	TRBV7-9	.	TRBJ1-6	TGTGCCAGCAGCCACACAGGATTTTCACCCCTCCACTTT	CASSHTGFSPLHF
.	TRBV27	many	TRBJ1-2	TGTGCCAGCAGTTACAAGGGGAGATATAATGGAGCAGCTAACTATGGCTACACCTTC	CASSYKGRYNGAANYGYTF
.	TRBV4-1	.	TRBJ1-1	TGCGCCAGCAGCCAACGTGAAGCGTGGGACGGACAAGCTTTCTTT	CASSQREAWDGQAFF
.	TRBV29-1	once	TRBJ1-2	TGCAGCGTTGTCGGGATCGAGTTCGGCTACACCTTC	CSVVGIEFGYTF